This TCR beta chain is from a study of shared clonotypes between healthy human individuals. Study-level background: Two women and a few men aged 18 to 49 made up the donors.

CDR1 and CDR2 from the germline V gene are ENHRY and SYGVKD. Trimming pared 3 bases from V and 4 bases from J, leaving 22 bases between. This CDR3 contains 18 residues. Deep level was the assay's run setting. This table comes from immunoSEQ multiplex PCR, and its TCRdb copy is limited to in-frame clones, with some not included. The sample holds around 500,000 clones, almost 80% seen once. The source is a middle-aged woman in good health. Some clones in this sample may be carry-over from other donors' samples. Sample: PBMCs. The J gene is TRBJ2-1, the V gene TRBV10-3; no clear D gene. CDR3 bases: TGTGCCATCAGTGAATGGCGTGGCCTTCAAAGCCCGTACAATGAGCAGTTCTTC. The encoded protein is CAISEWRGLQSPYNEQFF.